These 3 T cell receptor beta chains share one sample of origin, sequenced in a study of control samples from healthy donors and cancer patients. Measured with immunoSEQ multiplex PCR; TCRdb has only the in-frame clones, and not every one. The sample has about 150,000 clones, approximately 91% seen once. Specimen: blood. The receptors derive from a young man in good health.

The V gene is TRBV7-2, the J gene TRBJ2-3; TRBD1 might be the D (6 bases). The V and J ends lost 5 bases and 2 bases respectively, with 11 bases between them. The CDR3 length is 14 residues. Germline CDR1 SGHTA, CDR2 FQGNSA. In DNA, the CDR3 is TGTGCCAGCAGCCCGGACAGATCCACAGATACGCAGTATTTT. Translating gives CASSPDRSTDTQYF.

The genes are TRBV7-2 and TRBJ1-2, with a tentative D call TRBD1 (6 bases). Germline CDR1 reads SGHTA; CDR2 reads FQGNSA. The CDR3 spans 13 residues. V was clipped by 5 bases and J by 3 bases, with 10 bases between them. DNA for the CDR3: TGTGCCAGCAGCCCAGGGGATTACTATGGCTACACCTTC. It yields the protein CASSPGDYYGYTF. Full variable domain (outside the CDR3, taken from reference TRBV7-2 and TRBJ1-2): GAGVSQSPSNKVTEKGKDVELRCDPISGHTALYWYRQSLGQGLEFLIYFQGNSAPDKSGLPSDRFSAERTGGSVSTLTIQRTQQEDSAVYLCASSPGDYYGYTFGSGTRLTVV.

The rearrangement uses TRBV5-4 and TRBJ2-2, with D uncertain. The V gene's germline CDR1 is SGHNT and CDR2 YYREEE (reference sequence). The V gene lost 6 bases and the J gene lost 6 bases, with 6 bases spanning the gap. The CDR3 is 11 residues long. The CDR3 sequence is CASIGSGELFF. CDR3 coding DNA: TGTGCCAGCATTGGGTCCGGGGAGCTGTTTTTT.